This TCR beta chain was observed in a study of blood T cell repertoires in COVID-19. The CDR3 is 11 amino acids. Trimming shortened V by 5 bases and J by 5 bases, and 5 bases separated the two germline ends. Per the germline V gene, CDR1 is KGHDR and CDR2 is SFDVKD. Recruitment covered about two dozen US areas and drew participants whose ages spanned about 18 to 100 years. Method: immunoSEQ multiplex PCR; TCRdb's copy keeps in-frame clones and lacks some. The sample contains roughly 340,000 clones, 80% to 90% of which appear only once. The source of this sequence is a man aged 18 to 29 who had recovered from COVID-19. This sequence joins TRBV24-1 and TRBJ1-2; D is undetermined. Sequenced sample: PBMCs or T cells enriched from blood (not recorded which). Written as DNA, the CDR3 is TGTGCCACCAGTGGCGGGTATGGCTACACCTTC. Amino acid sequence: CATSGGYGYTF.